The 20 T cell receptor beta chains below were found in one sample sequenced in a study of spatial heterogeneity in lung cancer. TCRdb called the 5' RACE reads again in MiXCR, with one record for every CDR3 protein. The top ten hold roughly 12% of the sample, which has about 11,000 distinct CDR3 sequences, just over 5% seen once. The study, taken as a whole, reports: Within tumors, counts of expanded alpha and beta TCRs tracked tumor mutation counts.

The antigens these receptors bind are not known. The sample's time point: sample taken at primary tumor resection. Sequences were derived from lung tumor tissue, sampled at surgery. The origin of the receptors is a male donor with early-stage non-small cell lung cancer.

This clonotype has at least ten counts. V gene TRBV18 combines with J gene TRBJ1-1; D is unclear. CDR1 KGHSH and CDR2 LQKENI come from the germline V gene. The CDR3 contains 15 residues. Trimming took off 3 bases at V and 4 bases at J, with 15 bases between the two ends. The CDR3 sequence: CASSPTSTLLTEAFF. CDR3 DNA: TGTGCCAGCTCACCCACAAGCACGCTACTCACTGAAGCTTTCTTT.

This chain links TRBV9 with TRBJ2-5; 9 bases are shared with TRBD2. V was pared by 4 bases and J by 2 bases, with 3 bases of the junction left unmatched. Germline V gene data show CDR1 as SGDLS and CDR2 as YYNGEE. The CDR3 runs 14 residues. In DNA form, the CDR3 reads TGTGCCAGCAGCTTAACTAGCGGGCAAGAGACCCAGTACTTC. Its translation is CASSLTSGQETQYF.

In its sample, this clonotype was seen many times. V gene TRBV9 combines with J gene TRBJ2-2, with no clear D. Germline CDR1 reads SGDLS; CDR2 reads YYNGEE. The CDR3 runs to 14 residues. Trimming stripped 0 bases from V and 4 bases from J, with 7 bases between. Written as DNA, the CDR3 is TGTGCCAGCAGCGTAGGTCCCATCACCGGGGAGCTGTTTTTT. Translating gives CASSVGPITGELFF.

The table lists this clonotype with many counts. The chain employs TRBV28 and TRBJ2-7; 12 bases map to TRBD2. V shed 5 bases and J 4 bases; nucleotides not matched to a gene: 6. Germline V gene sequence: CDR1 MDHEN, CDR2 SYDVKM. This CDR3 is built from 15 residues. Here the CDR3 DNA reads TGTGCCAGCAGTCCACGACTAGCGGGAGCATACGAGCAGTACTTC. It specifies CASSPRLAGAYEQYF.

Many counts were recorded for this clonotype. The chain has TRBV4-2 and TRBJ2-7; TRBD2 matches 9 bases. Germline assignment: CDR1 LGHNA and CDR2 YNFKEQ. There are 15 residues in the CDR3. V trimming: 0 bases; J trimming: 5 bases; junction bases outside the gene matches: 5. Written as DNA, the CDR3 is TGTGCCAGCAGCCAAGATCAGCGGGAGGACCACGAGCAGTACTTC. Encoded protein: CASSQDQREDHEQYF.

This chain joins TRBV7-2 and TRBJ2-1; D gene ambiguous. V dropped 4 bases and J dropped 3 bases, with 4 bases sitting between them. CDR1 is SGHTA, CDR2 FQGNSA, per germline. The CDR3 runs 12 residues. CDR3 amino acids: CASSSNYNEQFF. The CDR3 coding sequence is TGTGCCAGCAGCTCCAACTACAATGAGCAGTTCTTC.

In nucleotides, the CDR3 is TGTGCCAGCAGCTTAAAGTCCGGGGAGAACACCCAGTACTTC. Its translation: CASSLKSGENTQYF. The rearrangement links TRBV7-2 to TRBJ2-5; D perhaps matches TRBD2 (5 bases). The CDR3 runs to 14 residues. CDR1 and CDR2 (germline): SGHTA, FQGNSA. V lost 2 bases and J lost 8, with 15 bases in between.

With regard to this clonotype: A read error may be the cause here, since a much bigger clone is one base away. The chain uses TRBV5-5 and TRBJ1-6; D uncertain. Germline V gene sequence: CDR1 SGHKS, CDR2 YYEKEE (reference sequence). This CDR3 is 13 amino acids long. V lost 2 bases to trimming and J lost 13 bases, with 13 bases between them. The CDR3 reads CASSFADGVPLHF. CDR3 nucleotide sequence: TGTGCCAGCAGCTTTGCCGACGGGGTGCCCCTCCACTTT.

The sample holds a few counts of this clonotype. V usage is TRBV27 and J usage is TRBJ2-3, with 7 bases aligning to TRBD1. Germline loops: CDR1 MNHEY, CDR2 SMNVEV (reference sequence). Trimming cost V 6 bases and J 2 bases; bases outside gene matches: 11. The CDR3 is 16 residues long. CDR3 region: CASRRWTGRSTDTQYF. As DNA, the CDR3 is TGTGCCAGCAGACGGTGGACAGGCCGTTCCACAGATACGCAGTATTTT.

This clonotype appeared once. The CDR3 is CASNPDSGSYEQYF. The CDR3, as DNA: TGCGCCAGCAACCCAGACAGCGGTTCCTACGAGCAGTACTTC. The chain employs TRBV5-1 and TRBJ2-7; TRBD1 or TRBD2 may be the D gene (5 bases each). V was pared by 6 bases and J by 1 base, with 14 bases between. This CDR3 has 14 amino acids. Germline V gives CDR1 SGHRS, CDR2 YFSETQ.

This clonotype was observed a few times. This chain links TRBV11-2 with TRBJ2-1; TRBD2 matches at 10 bases. Losses at the gene ends were 1 base for V and 10 bases for J; bases not matched to a gene: 7. The CDR3 is 15 residues long. CDR1 SGHAT and CDR2 FQNNGV come from the germline V gene. The CDR3 bases are TGTGCCAGCAGCTTAGCTAGCGGGAGCGGGGGGGAGCAGTTCTTC. It encodes CASSLASGSGGEQFF.

This clonotype was found many times. The chain joins TRBV2 to TRBJ2-7, with D possibly matching TRBD1 (5 bases). V lost 6 bases to trimming and J lost 0 bases, with 12 bases between them. Germline V gene data show CDR1 as SNHLY and CDR2 as FYNNEI. This CDR3 has 14 residues. The CDR3 here is CASRSDTGSYEQYF. The CDR3, as DNA: TGTGCCAGCAGGTCGGACACTGGCTCCTACGAGCAGTACTTC.

This clonotype showed up many times. V usage is TRBV6-5 and J usage is TRBJ2-5; D is uncertain. This CDR3 spans 14 amino acids. Germline V lookup: CDR1 MNHEY, CDR2 SVGAGI. Trimming removed 4 bases from V and 1 base from J, with 10 bases in between. The CDR3 nucleotides read TGTGCCAGCAGTTCCGACACTATCCAAGAGACCCAGTACTTC. It is translated as CASSSDTIQETQYF.

This clonotype came up many times. This rearrangement joins TRBV6-2 or TRBV6-3 to TRBJ2-1; TRBD1 matches 7 bases. CDR1 and CDR2 from the germline V gene are MNHEY and SVGEGT. There are 20 residues in the CDR3. Trimming took 0 bases from V and 0 from J; bases not matched to a gene: 14. In nucleotides, the CDR3 is TGTGCCAGCAGTTACTCGACAGGGCAGGCTTTGGTCCTCTCCTACAATGAGCAGTTCTTC. Protein sequence: CASSYSTGQALVLSYNEQFF.

This clonotype was picked up many times. The V gene is TRBV29-1, the J gene TRBJ2-5; D is unclear. The CDR3 runs to 14 residues. The germline V gene has CDR1 SQVTM and CDR2 ANQGSEA. Deletions cut 3 bases from V and 3 bases from J, with 14 bases between. DNA of the CDR3: TGCAGCGTTGAGGTTCAGGAGAAAAAAGAGACCCAGTACTTC. Amino acid sequence: CSVEVQEKKETQYF.

This clonotype has ten or more counts. The V call is TRBV5-1, the J call TRBJ1-6, with D possibly TRBD1 on 5 matching bases. The CDR3 has 14 amino acids. Germline values: CDR1 SGHRS, CDR2 YFSETQ. With 2 bases removed from V and 9 bases from J, the gap between germline ends came to 12 bases. The CDR3 nucleotides are TGCGCCAGCAGCTTTGACGGGGGGAGTTCACCCCTCCACTTT. The encoded protein is CASSFDGGSSPLHF.

This clonotype was seen at least ten times. V gene TRBV5-1 combines with J gene TRBJ2-3; TRBD1 agrees at 7 bases. Trimming at V came to 4 bases and at J to 0 bases, leaving 2 bases not matched to a gene. CDR3 length: 14 residues. Germline V lookup: CDR1 SGHRS, CDR2 YFSETQ. The CDR3 here is CASSGQASTDTQYF. The CDR3 DNA sequence: TGCGCCAGCAGCGGACAGGCTAGCACAGATACGCAGTATTTT.

The J gene is TRBJ1-1, the V gene TRBV7-8; D possibly corresponds to TRBD1 (5 bases). V lost 3 bases and J lost 1, with 9 bases in between. CDR3 length: 14 residues. Germline assignment: CDR1 SGHVS and CDR2 FQNEAQ. The CDR3 reads CASSLGRANTEAFF. CDR3 DNA: TGTGCCAGCAGCTTGGGCAGGGCGAACACTGAAGCTTTCTTT.

The rearrangement uses TRBV20-1 and TRBJ2-5; D is unclear. Trimming cost V 6 bases and J 5 bases, with 22 bases left between them. Germline CDR1 DFQATT, CDR2 SNEGSKA (reference sequence). The CDR3 extends over 15 amino acids. The CDR3 loop reads CSAPRAGDRRETQYF. The CDR3, as DNA: TGCAGTGCCCCCCGAGCAGGCGATCGTCGGGAGACCCAGTACTTC.

This clonotype was counted ten times or more. The genes are TRBV27 and TRBJ1-1, with D possibly being TRBD1 (5 bases). Germline CDR1 reads MNHEY; CDR2 reads SMNVEV (reference sequence). V was pared by 5 bases and J by 4 bases, with 11 bases between. This CDR3 region has 13 residues. The CDR3 reads CASSRGWGTEAFF. In DNA, the CDR3 is TGTGCCAGCAGTAGGGGTTGGGGCACTGAAGCTTTCTTT.